This TCR beta chain was identified during a study of cytomegalovirus exposure and HLA in healthy donors. Findings and caveats of the study: Specific recognition of CMV antigens was confirmed in vitro for a few chains (all CMV-associated). It was approximately 150 TCR beta chains that were listed as cytomegalovirus-associated. For most TCR sequences rarity was the rule, although some public TCRs occurred in many donors.

Produced via immunoSEQ multiplex PCR; TCRdb's table is partial and in-frame only. The data show 330,000 or so clones, with more than 80% seen just once and over 0.8% held by the top ten. The validation cohort, a group of 120 or so subjects, included the donors and was separate from the roughly 620-subject first cohort. Details on this clone: Its specificity is not known.

The source material was PBMCs. The clonotype was recovered from a woman between 18 and 29 years old in good health and CMV-seronegative.

The CDR3 region is CASSLARGAQGGLDTQYF. As DNA, the CDR3 is TGCGCCAGCAGCTTGGCCCGTGGGGCCCAGGGGGGACTTGATACGCAGTATTTT. This chain uses TRBV5-1 with TRBJ2-3; TRBD1 might be the D (7 bases). The CDR3 is 18 residues long. The V gene's germline CDR1 is SGHRS and CDR2 YFSETQ. Trimming shortened V by 0 bases and J by 6 bases, and 23 bases separated the two germline ends.